Presented here are 7 T cell receptor beta chains from one specimen sequenced in a study of blood T cell repertoires in COVID-19 (TCRdb year 2020). Libraries were constructed by the immunoSEQ multiplex PCR assay. TCRdb holds this immuneACCESS table with in-frame rearrangements only. Some clones are missing; in checked studies, unresolved V genes explain under half, and the rest has no known cause. The sample data list approximately 290,000 clones, and roughly 90% of these were observed just once. The ten most abundant clones make up around an eighth of the sample. Sequenced: peripheral blood. The receptors originated from an older woman with acute or convalescent COVID-19.

Here the CDR3 DNA reads TGTGCCAGCTCACCGTATACAGGGGTGGCAGAGACCCAGTACTTC. Protein sequence: CASSPYTGVAETQYF. The chain links TRBV18 to TRBJ2-5; 7 bases match TRBD1. CDR1 KGHSH and CDR2 LQKENI come from the germline V gene. The CDR3 extends over 15 amino acids. V lost 3 bases, J lost 4 bases, and 8 bases stayed unmatched.

This clone is a singleton in its sample. V gene TRBV5-1 combines with J gene TRBJ2-3; 8 bases align to TRBD1. This CDR3 has 15 amino acids. The V gene end was trimmed by 4 bases and the J gene end by 4 bases; junction bases not matched to a gene: 8. In germline, CDR1 is SGHRS, CDR2 YFSETQ. The CDR3 nucleotides are TGCGCCAGCAGCCCCGGACAGGGAGGTCCAGATACGCAGTATTTT. Amino acids: CASSPGQGGPDTQYF. Based on the CDR3 plus reference TRBV5-1 and TRBJ2-3, the full variable domain is KAGVTQTPRYLIKTRGQQVTLSCSPISGHRSVSWYQQTPGQGLQFLFEYFSETQRNKGNFPGRFSGRQFSNSRSEMNVSTLELGDSALYLCASSPGQGGPDTQYFGPGTRLTVL.

CDR3 in DNA: TGTGCCACCAGTGACCCTCTCGGCGGGGTTTACAATGAGCAGTTCTTC. Its protein product is CATSDPLGGVYNEQFF. The gene calls are TRBV24-1 and TRBJ2-1, with D possibly TRBD2 on 6 matching bases. Germline V CDR1 and CDR2: KGHDR, SFDVKD. V was clipped by 4 bases and J by 4 bases, with 16 bases between them. The CDR3 consists of 16 residues.

The V and J genes are TRBV5-5 and TRBJ1-2; TRBD1 matches at 8 bases. The CDR3 is 15 amino acids. Per germline, CDR1 SGHKS and CDR2 YYEKEE (reference sequence). The V gene end was trimmed by 4 bases and the J gene end by 1 base; junction bases not matched to a gene: 6. CDR3 DNA sequence: TGTGCCAGCAGCGGAACAGGGGGGAATAACTATGGCTACACCTTC. It is translated as CASSGTGGNNYGYTF.

The chain uses TRBV29-1 and TRBJ1-1, with TRBD1 matching over 8 bases. Germline V CDR1 and CDR2: SQVTM, ANQGSEA. V lost 1 base and J lost 3; bases outside the gene matches: 7. The length of the CDR3 is 15 residues. CDR3 region: CSVEGRTGFHTEAFF. CDR3 nucleotide sequence: TGCAGCGTTGAAGGAAGGACAGGGTTTCACACTGAAGCTTTCTTT.

This chain uses TRBV7-2 with TRBJ2-3, with D possibly matching TRBD2 (5 bases). Germline assignment: CDR1 SGHTA and CDR2 FQGNSA. The V end was cut by 4 bases, the J end by 2 bases, with 13 bases between. The CDR3 contains 15 residues. CDR3 sequence reads: CASSSSAGATDTQYF. CDR3 sequence (DNA): TGTGCCAGCAGCTCCTCGGCGGGTGCCACAGATACGCAGTATTTT. Using reference TRBV7-2 and TRBJ2-3 for the parts outside the CDR3, the full variable domain is GAGVSQSPSNKVTEKGKDVELRCDPISGHTALYWYRQSLGQGLEFLIYFQGNSAPDKSGLPSDRFSAERTGGSVSTLTIQRTQQEDSAVYLCASSSSAGATDTQYFGPGTRLTVL.

In DNA, the CDR3 is TGTGCCAGCAGCCTGAGACAGGGGAGCACCGGGGAGCTGTTTTTT. Its translation: CASSLRQGSTGELFF. V and J are TRBV7-9 and TRBJ2-2; TRBD1 matches 8 bases. CDR1 and CDR2 (germline): SEHNR, FQNEAQ (reference sequence). The CDR3 has 15 residues. Germline trimming cut 5 bases from V and 4 bases from J; bases unmatched to any gene: 6. Full variable domain (missing parts from reference TRBV7-9 and TRBJ2-2): DTGVSQNPRHKITKRGQNVTFRCDPISEHNRLYWYRQTLGQGPEFLTYFQNEAQLEKSRLLSDRFSAERPKGSFSTLEIQRTEQGDSAMYLCASSLRQGSTGELFFGEGSRLTVL.